This T cell receptor (beta chain) is drawn from a study of CD8+CD57+ T cells in acquired aplastic anemia. TCR beta VDJ and CDR3 profiles were obtained from a genomic DNA template. MiXCR was run by TCRdb on the reads, yielding one entry per CDR3 protein. This table holds fewer than 300,000 distinct CDR3 sequences, 82% found once. Individuals selected for sequencing had exhibited CD8+CD57+ cell expansion on flow cytometry. Patients had not yet gotten any therapy when their blood was taken for sampling. This clonotype was counted only a few times. Its antigen remains unknown. Whole-study findings and limits: The CD8+ Simpson's diversity of patients and controls was not significantly different.

Germline V gene lookup returns CDR1 SGHDT and CDR2 YYEEEE. CDR3 length equals 15 residues. V dropped 4 bases and J dropped 4 bases, with 17 bases sitting between them. The sequence came from a human donor with aplastic anemia. V and J are TRBV5-6 and TRBJ2-5; possible D gene TRBD2, 6 bases. Sequencing was carried out using sorted CD4+, CD8+, or CD8+CD57+ T cells (not recorded which) from PBMCs. CDR3 amino acids: CASSPVGTWGETQYF. CDR3 nucleotide sequence: TGTGCCAGCAGCCCCGTTGGGACTTGGGGAGAGACCCAGTACTTC.